Following are 15 T cell receptor beta chains from one sample sequenced in a study of CD8+ T cells in alopecia areata. The treatment is: oral pan-JAK inhibitor, 5-10 mg twice daily. cDNA reverse transcribed from extracted RNA served as the sequencing template. This table comes from immunoSEQ multiplex PCR, and its TCRdb copy is limited to in-frame clones, with some not included. The data show about 270,000 clones, around three fifths seen once. The sample was CD4+ T cells sorted from blood, taken around week 54, from a patient treated with tofacitinib. These receptors all come from a human donor with alopecia areata.

This clone was seen just once. The V gene is TRBV25-1, the J gene TRBJ2-7; maybe TRBD2 (5 bases). The CDR3 has 12 amino acids. In germline, CDR1 is MGHDK, CDR2 SYGVNS. V was shortened by 4 bases and J by 6 bases, with 10 bases between the two germline ends. CDR3 sequence (DNA): TGTGCCAGCAGTGGATATGGGAGCGAGCAGTACTTC. Its protein is CASSGYGSEQYF.

This clone was found many times. Other nucleotide sequences in the sample specify the same CDR3. CDR3 in DNA: TGTGCCAGCAGCTTAGACGGGAGCAATCAGCCCCAGCATTTT. This gives the protein CASSLDGSNQPQHF. V is TRBV7-2 and J is TRBJ1-5, with D unclear. The V and J ends lost 1 base and 1 base respectively, with 5 bases between them. CDR1 and CDR2 (germline): SGHTA, FQGNSA. The CDR3 is 14 residues long. Variable domain in full (rest from reference TRBV7-2 and TRBJ1-5): GAGVSQSPSNKVTEKGKDVELRCDPISGHTALYWYRQSLGQGLEFLIYFQGNSAPDKSGLPSDRFSAERTGGSVSTLTIQRTQQEDSAVYLCASSLDGSNQPQHFGDGTRLSIL.

This clone has only one observation. The chain joins TRBV4-1 to TRBJ1-5; D gene uncertain. From germline, CDR1 is MGHRA and CDR2 YSYEKL. The V end lost 1 base, the J end lost 3 bases, and 10 bases lay between the germline ends. The CDR3 length is 15 residues. CDR3 nucleotide sequence: TGCGCCAGCAGCCAAGTGGCGCGGTTCAATCAGCCCCAGCATTTT. It translates to CASSQVARFNQPQHF.

The gene calls are TRBV29-1 and TRBJ2-4; no clear D. V shed 4 bases and J shed 0 bases, with 10 bases lying between them. The CDR3 spans 14 residues. The germline V gene has CDR1 SQVTM and CDR2 ANQGSEA. CDR3 sequence: CSVGGNLAKNIQYF. As DNA, the CDR3 is TGCAGCGTTGGCGGCAATTTAGCCAAAAACATTCAGTACTTC.

The chain employs TRBV29-1 and TRBJ1-2, with a possible D match to TRBD1 (5 bases). The germline V and J ends were trimmed by 7 bases and 0 bases, with 12 bases remaining between them. This CDR3 is built from 13 residues. Per the germline V gene, CDR1 is SQVTM and CDR2 is ANQGSEA. In DNA form, the CDR3 reads TGCAGCGCTGGCGGGACTCCTAACTATGGCTACACCTTC. This encodes CSAGGTPNYGYTF. The full variable domain, with the rest looked up from reference TRBV29-1 and TRBJ1-2, is SAVISQKPSRDICQRGTSLTIQCQVDSQVTMMFWYRQQPGQSLTLIATANQGSEATYESGFVIDKFPISRPNLTFSTLTVSNMSPEDSSIYLCSAGGTPNYGYTFGSGTRLTVV.

This chain connects TRBV9 to TRBJ1-6; D gene ambiguous. There are 15 residues in the CDR3. The ends were cut back, 0 bases at V and 10 bases at J, with 14 bases in the middle. CDR1 is SGDLS and CDR2 is YYNGEE in the germline V gene. The CDR3 is CASSVGVGLISPLHF. DNA of the CDR3: TGTGCCAGCAGCGTAGGAGTAGGGTTGATATCACCCCTCCACTTT.

This sequence joins TRBV5-1 and TRBJ2-3; D remains ambiguous. With 7 bases removed from V and 2 bases from J, the gap between germline ends came to 17 bases. This CDR3 contains 15 residues. Germline CDR1 and CDR2: SGHRS and YFSETQ. CDR3 DNA: TGCGCCAGCGCCACCAGTCAGGTCAACACAGATACGCAGTATTTT. Translated: CASATSQVNTDTQYF.

This clone is categorized as medium-sized. The rearrangement links TRBV2 to TRBJ2-2; 7 positions match TRBD2. V shed 9 bases, J shed 5 bases, and the junction held 3 bases outside the gene matches. Looked up from germline, CDR1 is SNHLY and CDR2 is FYNNEI. The CDR3 is made up of 12 amino acids. The CDR3 coding sequence is TGTGCCAGGGGAGGGAGAACCGGGGAGCTGTTTTTT. This gives the protein CARGGRTGELFF.

The chain employs TRBV5-1 and TRBJ2-3, with TRBD1 matching over 7 bases. The CDR3 runs to 14 residues. V was pared by 4 bases and J by 0 bases, with 2 bases of the junction left unmatched. Germline V gene data show CDR1 as SGHRS and CDR2 as YFSETQ. CDR3: CASSRDSSTDTQYF. CDR3 DNA: TGCGCCAGCAGCCGGGACAGCAGCACAGATACGCAGTATTTT.

This rearrangement joins TRBV10-3 to TRBJ1-6; 7 bases are shared with TRBD1. Germline loops: CDR1 ENHRY, CDR2 SYGVKD. V shed 6 bases, J shed 5 bases, and the junction held 4 bases outside the gene matches. The CDR3 consists of 14 residues. As DNA, the CDR3 is TGTGCCATCAGACCCGGGACAGATAATTCACCCCTCCACTTT. This encodes CAIRPGTDNSPLHF.

This clone was counted a few times. The V gene is TRBV15, the J gene TRBJ2-5; D perhaps matches TRBD2 (7 bases). The CDR3 spans 14 residues. CDR1 is LNHNV and CDR2 is YYDKDF in the germline V gene (reference sequence). V was pared by 7 bases and J by 7 bases, with 19 bases between. This CDR3 reads CATNRGAGYGTQYF. For the CDR3, the DNA is TGTGCCACCAACCGGGGGGCGGGATATGGGACCCAGTACTTC.

This clone was detected only once. This chain joins TRBV30 and TRBJ2-7; TRBD2 might be the D (6 bases). Trimming left V 3 bases short and J 1 base short, with 13 bases between. The length of the CDR3 is 14 residues. Germline CDR1 is GTSNPN and CDR2 is SVGIG (reference sequence). The CDR3 protein is CAWRRESLSYEQYF. In nucleotides, the CDR3 is TGTGCCTGGAGACGGGAGTCGCTTTCCTACGAGCAGTACTTC.

The V gene is TRBV5-1, the J gene TRBJ1-2; 9 bases fit TRBD1. The CDR3 is made up of 16 amino acids. V lost 3 bases and J lost 3; bases outside the gene matches: 9. Germline assignment: CDR1 SGHRS and CDR2 YFSETQ. CDR3: CASSSPGTGFDYGYTF. Written as DNA, the CDR3 is TGCGCCAGCAGCTCGCCCGGGACAGGGTTCGACTATGGCTACACCTTC. Full variable domain (rest looked up from reference TRBV5-1 and TRBJ1-2): KAGVTQTPRYLIKTRGQQVTLSCSPISGHRSVSWYQQTPGQGLQFLFEYFSETQRNKGNFPGRFSGRQFSNSRSEMNVSTLELGDSALYLCASSSPGTGFDYGYTFGSGTRLTVV.

This rearrangement joins TRBV15 to TRBJ1-6; D unresolved. CDR1 and CDR2 from the germline V gene are LNHNV and YYDKDF (reference sequence). The CDR3 extends over 12 amino acids. With 3 bases removed from V and 9 bases from J, the gap between germline ends came to 6 bases. CDR3 sequence (DNA): TGTGCCACCAGCAGCCCAGTTTCACCCCTCCACTTT. Its translation is CATSSPVSPLHF.

A single count supports this clone. This chain uses TRBV9 with TRBJ1-1; 7 bases map to TRBD1. Germline trimming cut 0 bases from V and 8 bases from J; bases unmatched to any gene: 4. The CDR3 is made up of 13 amino acids. CDR1 SGDLS and CDR2 YYNGEE come from the germline V gene. CDR3 coding DNA: TGTGCCAGCAGCGTAGTAAGACAGGGCGAAGCTTTCTTT. This encodes CASSVVRQGEAFF.